A single sample gave rise to the 19 T cell receptor beta chains below, sequenced in a study of OX40 agonist ivuxolimab in advanced cancers. Here immunoSEQ multiplex PCR was the method, and the copy in TCRdb shows in-frame clones only, minus some. This sample yields 20,000 to 25,000 clones, of which 70% to 90% are seen a single time; about 10% belongs to the top ten. The sample here was CD4+ or CD8+ T cells sorted from blood, taken in a trial of the OX40 agonist ivuxolimab. Source of these receptors: an adult with an advanced solid tumor such as melanoma, head and neck, liver or kidney cancer.

This chain links TRBV11-2 with TRBJ2-2; TRBD1 or TRBD2 may be the D gene (5 bases each). Germline-derived CDR1 and CDR2 are SGHAT and FQNNGV. The CDR3 runs to 17 residues. Trimming removed 5 bases at V and 6 bases at J, with 22 bases between. For the CDR3, the DNA is TGTGCCAGCAGCCGCCAGTCTGGGGGAAATTCGGCCGGGGAGCTGTTTTTT. It is translated as CASSRQSGGNSAGELFF.

This rearrangement joins TRBV27 to TRBJ1-2; D possibly corresponds to TRBD1 (6 bases). CDR1 MNHEY and CDR2 SMNVEV come from the germline V gene (reference sequence). Trimming pared 4 bases from V and 4 bases from J, leaving 10 bases between. The CDR3 loop spans 13 amino acids. The CDR3 DNA reads TGTGCCAGCAGTTCTTGGACAGCCTATGGCTACACCTTC. Protein sequence: CASSSWTAYGYTF.

V is TRBV6-1 and J is TRBJ1-3, with 7 bases fitting TRBD1. CDR3 size: 14 residues. Germline CDR1 reads MNHNS; CDR2 reads SASEGT. With V trimmed by 1 base and J by 9 bases, 6 bases remained unmatched. CDR3 coding DNA: TGTGCCAGCAGTGAAGGACAGGGTTGGGGCACCATATATTTT. Its protein is CASSEGQGWGTIYF.

CDR3 in amino acids: CASRTYEQYF. As DNA, the CDR3 is TGTGCCAGCAGGACCTACGAGCAGTACTTC. The chain employs TRBV6-6 and TRBJ2-7; D not resolved. This CDR3 is 10 amino acids long. V lost 6 bases and J lost 2, with 2 bases in between. Germline lookup yields CDR1 MNHNY and CDR2 SVGAGI (reference sequence).

The V gene is TRBV27, the J gene TRBJ1-3; D possibly corresponds to TRBD1 (5 bases). The germline V gene has CDR1 MNHEY and CDR2 SMNVEV (reference sequence). The CDR3 loop spans 17 amino acids. Trimming removed 5 bases from V and 4 bases from J, with 21 bases in between. The CDR3 DNA reads TGTGCCAGCAGTCGGTTTTCTGGGGGGTCTTACGGAAACACCATATATTTT. Amino acid sequence: CASSRFSGGSYGNTIYF.

The V and J genes are TRBV6-1 and TRBJ1-1; D is perhaps TRBD1 (6 bases). V dropped 6 bases and J dropped 2 bases, with 13 bases sitting between them. Germline values: CDR1 MNHNS, CDR2 SASEGT. The CDR3 runs 14 residues. This CDR3 reads CASSRQERNTEAFF. The DNA for the CDR3 is TGTGCCAGCAGCAGACAGGAGAGAAACACTGAAGCTTTCTTT.

This clone has a single count. V and J are TRBV27 and TRBJ1-5; 9 bases align to TRBD1. The CDR3 consists of 15 residues. The germline CDR1 and CDR2 sequences are MNHEY and SMNVEV (reference sequence). V was clipped by 3 bases and J by 7 bases; unmatched bases: 7. For the CDR3, the DNA is TGTGCCAGCAGTTTGTCACAGGGGGCTAGGCAGCCCCAGCATTTT. Translating gives CASSLSQGARQPQHF.

This chain joins TRBV10-3 and TRBJ1-2; D gene unclear. Per germline, CDR1 ENHRY and CDR2 SYGVKD. Trimming removed 2 bases at V and 6 bases at J, with 13 bases between. The CDR3 consists of 14 residues. Written as DNA, the CDR3 is TGTGCCATCAGTGAGATGGGGTTATGTGATGGCTACACCTTC. This translates into CAISEMGLCDGYTF.

The chain employs TRBV19 and TRBJ1-2; 8 bases fit TRBD1. With 3 bases clipped from V and 6 bases from J, the junction kept 6 bases outside the gene matches. The CDR3 is 14 amino acids. Per the germline V gene, CDR1 is LNHDA and CDR2 is SQIVND (reference sequence). The CDR3 protein is CASSITTGGDGYTF. CDR3 coding DNA: TGTGCCAGTAGTATCACAACAGGGGGTGATGGCTACACCTTC.

The rearrangement uses TRBV19 and TRBJ1-1, with 7 bases fitting TRBD1. The CDR3 runs 13 residues. Trimming cost V 6 bases and J 5 bases; bases outside gene matches: 6. Germline CDR1 LNHDA, CDR2 SQIVND (reference sequence). The chain's CDR3 is CASSQGVRTEAFF. The DNA for the CDR3 is TGTGCCAGTAGCCAGGGGGTCCGGACTGAAGCTTTCTTT.

This clone came up a few times. The rearrangement uses TRBV6-5 and TRBJ1-1, with TRBD1 as a possible D gene (6 bases). The CDR3 contains 14 residues. Germline-derived CDR1 and CDR2 are MNHEY and SVGAGI. V lost 7 bases and J 4 bases, leaving 16 bases between the germline ends. This CDR3 reads CASTLGQSSTEAFF. Written as DNA, the CDR3 is TGTGCCAGCACCTTAGGACAGTCATCCACTGAAGCTTTCTTT.

This clone has only a few counts. This chain connects TRBV2 to TRBJ1-6; D gene uncertain. With 7 bases removed from V and 0 bases from J, the gap between germline ends came to 4 bases. In germline, CDR1 is SNHLY, CDR2 FYNNEI. This CDR3 spans 13 amino acids. In DNA form, the CDR3 reads TGTGCCAGCATAGGCTCCTATAATTCACCCCTCCACTTT. Its protein product is CASIGSYNSPLHF. Together with reference TRBV2 and TRBJ1-6, the CDR3 gives the full variable domain: EPEVTQTPSHQVTQMGQEVILRCVPISNHLYFYWYRQILGQKVEFLVSFYNNEISEKSEIFDDQFSVERPDGSNFTLKIRSTKLEDSAMYFCASIGSYNSPLHFGNGTRLTVT.

The CDR3: CASSEGGGGSTYEQYF. DNA for the CDR3: TGTGCCAGCAGTGAAGGAGGCGGGGGCAGTACCTACGAGCAGTACTTC. This chain connects TRBV6-1 to TRBJ2-7; a possible D gene is TRBD2 (7 bases). CDR1 and CDR2 from the germline V gene are MNHNS and SASEGT. With 1 base removed from V and 2 bases from J, the gap between germline ends came to 15 bases. The CDR3 extends over 16 amino acids.

The chain employs TRBV13 and TRBJ2-1, with D possibly called TRBD1 or TRBD2 (5 bases each). The CDR3 has 14 amino acids. In germline, CDR1 is PRHDT, CDR2 FYEKMQ (reference sequence). Trimming took off 10 bases at V and 5 bases at J, with 18 bases between the two ends. CDR3: CATATMGENNEQFF. The CDR3 bases are TGTGCCACGGCTACGATGGGGGAGAACAATGAGCAGTTCTTC.

The chain has TRBV13 and TRBJ2-1; the D is unclear. CDR1 and CDR2 (germline): PRHDT, FYEKMQ (reference sequence). The V gene lost 0 bases and the J gene lost 12 bases, with 9 bases spanning the gap. The CDR3 length is 12 residues. The CDR3 here is CASSLGGFGQFF. The CDR3 DNA follows: TGTGCCAGCAGCTTAGGTGGTTTTGGGCAGTTCTTC.

By proportion, this clone is medium-sized. This chain uses TRBV9 with TRBJ2-7, with D perhaps given as TRBD1 or TRBD2 (6 bases each). The CDR3 has 14 amino acids. V was trimmed by 3 bases and J by 0 bases, leaving 10 bases between them. CDR1 and CDR2 from the germline V gene are SGDLS and YYNGEE. In nucleotides, the CDR3 is TGTGCCAGCAGCGGGAGGGGGAACTCCTACGAGCAGTACTTC. Protein: CASSGRGNSYEQYF.

V and J are TRBV30 and TRBJ2-2; 7 nucleotides match TRBD2. CDR3 size: 14 residues. Germline trimming cut 3 bases from V and 4 bases from J; bases unmatched to any gene: 5. CDR1 is GTSNPN and CDR2 is SVGIG in the germline V gene (reference sequence). This CDR3 is CAWRGEGSTGELFF. The CDR3 DNA is TGTGCCTGGAGGGGGGAGGGGAGCACCGGGGAGCTGTTTTTT.

The rearrangement uses TRBV5-1 and TRBJ1-1; D perhaps matches TRBD1 (6 bases). The CDR3 has 12 amino acids. Germline CDR1 SGHRS, CDR2 YFSETQ. V lost 3 bases, J lost 8 bases, and 11 bases lay in between. CDR3 region: CASSSRTGEAFF. CDR3 DNA sequence: TGCGCCAGCAGCTCGCGAACAGGGGAAGCTTTCTTT. Supplemented by reference TRBV5-1 and TRBJ1-1, the full variable domain reads KAGVTQTPRYLIKTRGQQVTLSCSPISGHRSVSWYQQTPGQGLQFLFEYFSETQRNKGNFPGRFSGRQFSNSRSEMNVSTLELGDSALYLCASSSRTGEAFFGQGTRLTVV.

The chain links TRBV7-9 to TRBJ2-1; either TRBD1 or TRBD2 may fit D (7 bases each). V was shortened by 5 bases and J by 6 bases, with 17 bases between the two germline ends. This CDR3 spans 15 amino acids. Per the germline V gene, CDR1 is SEHNR and CDR2 is FQNEAQ (reference sequence). CDR3 protein: CASSRDSGDRNEQFF. CDR3 nucleotides: TGTGCCAGCAGCCGGGACAGCGGGGATCGCAATGAGCAGTTCTTC.